One sample yielded the 24 T cell receptor beta chains listed below, sequenced in a study of blood T cell repertoires in COVID-19. Profiling relied on immunoSEQ multiplex PCR, and the TCRdb table lists in-frame clones only, not all of them. The sample lists around 130,000 clones, 75% to 90% occurring once. The sequenced sample was PBMCs or T cells enriched from blood (not recorded which). Every receptor here comes from a woman aged 45-59 years who had recovered from COVID-19.

The rearrangement links TRBV9 to TRBJ1-1; 9 bases map to TRBD1. This CDR3 spans 15 amino acids. Germline trimming cut 3 bases from V and 3 bases from J; bases unmatched to any gene: 6. The germline V gene has CDR1 SGDLS and CDR2 YYNGEE. The CDR3 here is CASSEEQGAYTEAFF. CDR3 bases: TGTGCCAGCAGCGAAGAACAGGGGGCCTACACTGAAGCTTTCTTT.

V is TRBV10-3 and J is TRBJ1-3; the match to TRBD1 covers 11 bases. Germline V CDR1 and CDR2: ENHRY, SYGVKD. With V trimmed by 0 bases and J by 0 bases, 1 base remained unmatched. The CDR3 covers 17 residues. The CDR3 bases are TGTGCCATCAGTGAGTCCGGGACAGGGGGCTCTGGAAACACCATATATTTT. This translates into CAISESGTGGSGNTIYF.

This chain links TRBV12-3 or TRBV12-4 with TRBJ2-7; 7 nucleotides match TRBD1. Losses at the gene ends were 4 bases for V and 1 base for J; bases not matched to a gene: 1. The CDR3 length is 13 residues. The CDR3 nucleotides read TGTGCCAGCAGTTCGGGACAGTCCTACGAGCAGTACTTC. Its translation: CASSSGQSYEQYF.

The V and J genes are TRBV7-2 and TRBJ2-5, with 14 positions matching TRBD2. V gave up 1 base and J gave up 4 bases; unmatched junction bases: 2. Germline assignment: CDR1 SGHTA and CDR2 FQGNSA. The CDR3 spans 16 residues. CDR3 in amino acids: CASSLGGLAGGETQYF. In DNA form, the CDR3 reads TGTGCCAGCAGCTTAGGTGGACTAGCGGGGGGAGAGACCCAGTACTTC.

The chain links TRBV27 to TRBJ2-1; D is undetermined. CDR1 is MNHEY, CDR2 SMNVEV, per germline (reference sequence). This CDR3 has 13 amino acids. The ends were cut back, 3 bases at V and 6 bases at J, with 9 bases in the middle. The DNA for the CDR3 is TGTGCCAGCAGTTTTTCCAGAATCAATGAGCAGTTCTTC. Its translation is CASSFSRINEQFF.

This clone appeared a few times. The V gene is TRBV5-1, the J gene TRBJ1-2, with D unresolved. Germline CDR1 and CDR2: SGHRS and YFSETQ. The CDR3 spans 14 residues. V gave up 1 base and J gave up 2 bases, with 9 bases separating them. The CDR3 DNA is TGCGCCAGCAGCTTGCAGGCGACAAACTATGGCTACACCTTC. Translated, it gives CASSLQATNYGYTF.

The V call is TRBV28, the J call TRBJ2-1; tentatively, D is TRBD2 (6 bases). The CDR3 extends over 15 amino acids. Trimming stripped 6 bases from V and 6 bases from J, with 18 bases between. CDR1 and CDR2 from the germline V gene are MDHEN and SYDVKM. The CDR3, as DNA: TGTGCCAGCAGCCCGGTGGCGGCGGGATCCAATGAGCAGTTCTTC. It yields the protein CASSPVAAGSNEQFF.

The chain employs TRBV7-2 and TRBJ2-3; D possibly corresponds to TRBD1 (6 bases). Deletions cut 6 bases from V and 3 bases from J, with 10 bases between. In germline, CDR1 is SGHTA, CDR2 FQGNSA. The CDR3 is made up of 13 amino acids. The CDR3: CASRDTGTDTQYF. The CDR3 nucleotides are TGTGCCAGCAGGGACACAGGGACAGATACGCAGTATTTT. Drawing the rest from reference TRBV7-2 and TRBJ2-3, the complete variable domain is GAGVSQSPSNKVTEKGKDVELRCDPISGHTALYWYRQSLGQGLEFLIYFQGNSAPDKSGLPSDRFSAERTGGSVSTLTIQRTQQEDSAVYLCASRDTGTDTQYFGPGTRLTVL.

The gene calls are TRBV3-1 (or the pseudogene TRBV3-2) and TRBJ1-1; 7 positions agree with TRBD1. V gave up 0 bases and J gave up 7 bases; unmatched junction bases: 5. The CDR3 contains 14 residues. The germline V gene encodes CDR1 LGHDT and CDR2 YNNKEL (reference sequence). The CDR3 spells CASSQETGSHEAFF. The CDR3 DNA is TGTGCCAGCAGCCAAGAGACAGGGTCCCATGAAGCTTTCTTT.

The chain links TRBV5-6 to TRBJ1-2; TRBD1 agrees at 9 bases. This CDR3 is 14 amino acids long. From germline, CDR1 is SGHDT and CDR2 YYEEEE. J lost 4 bases, V lost 6 bases, and 7 bases had no gene match. CDR3 nucleotide sequence: TGTGCCAGCACATCCACAGGGGGCGCCTATGGCTACACCTTC. Protein sequence: CASTSTGGAYGYTF. The whole variable domain, remainder taken from reference TRBV5-6 and TRBJ1-2, is DAGVTQSPTHLIKTRGQQVTLRCSPKSGHDTVSWYQQALGQGPQFIFQYYEEEERQRGNFPDRFSGHQFPNYSSELNVNALLLGDSALYLCASTSTGGAYGYTFGSGTRLTVV.

The chain links TRBV7-9 to TRBJ1-4; TRBD1 agrees at 8 bases. J gave up 8 bases and V 5 bases, and 10 bases lay outside the gene matches. CDR1 is SEHNR and CDR2 is FQNEAQ in the germline V gene (reference sequence). The CDR3 spans 15 residues. The CDR3 is CASSERQGILEKLFF. The CDR3 nucleotides read TGTGCCAGCAGCGAACGACAGGGGATTCTCGAAAAACTGTTTTTT.

J is TRBJ2-7 and V is TRBV5-1; D is perhaps TRBD2 (6 bases). The CDR3 runs 14 residues. Per the germline V gene, CDR1 is SGHRS and CDR2 is YFSETQ. Between the trimmed V and J ends, which lost 4 bases and 2 bases, there was a span of 13 bases. Here the CDR3 DNA reads TGCGCCAGCAGCCCAGCGGGCCAAACCTACGAGCAGTACTTC. Amino acids: CASSPAGQTYEQYF.

This chain connects TRBV5-8 to TRBJ1-2; D perhaps matches TRBD1 (6 bases). V was pared by 4 bases and J by 5 bases, with 15 bases between. The CDR3 is made up of 14 amino acids. Germline V gene lookup returns CDR1 SGHTS and CDR2 YDEGEE. The DNA for the CDR3 is TGTGCCAGCAGCCCCACAGGGATCGGATATGGCTACACCTTC. Translating it yields CASSPTGIGYGYTF. Based on the CDR3 plus reference TRBV5-8 and TRBJ1-2, the full variable domain is EAGVTQSPTHLIKTRGQQATLRCSPISGHTSVYWYQQALGLGLQFLLWYDEGEERNRGNFPPRFSGRQFPNYSSELNVNALELEDSALYLCASSPTGIGYGYTFGSGTRLTVV.

As DNA, the CDR3 is TGTGCCAGCTCCGGACAGGGAAACACCATATATTTT. It is translated as CASSGQGNTIYF. This chain joins TRBV2 and TRBJ1-3; tentatively, D is TRBD1 (6 bases). The CDR3 is 12 amino acids. The V end was cut by 8 bases, the J end by 4 bases, with 9 bases between. Germline lookup yields CDR1 SNHLY and CDR2 FYNNEI.

This chain's CDR3 is CASSLAGGRITYEQYF. CDR3 nucleotide sequence: TGTGCCAGCAGCTTGGCGGGAGGACGGATAACCTACGAGCAGTACTTC. V usage is TRBV5-6 and J usage is TRBJ2-7; TRBD2 agrees at 7 bases. Germline lookup yields CDR1 SGHDT and CDR2 YYEEEE. The CDR3 consists of 16 residues. V shed 0 bases, J shed 2 bases, and the junction held 8 bases outside the gene matches.

This chain joins TRBV5-1 and TRBJ2-7; 11 bases are a match to TRBD1. The CDR3 is 14 amino acids. With V trimmed by 2 bases and J by 4 bases, 2 bases remained unmatched. CDR1 and CDR2 from the germline V gene are SGHRS and YFSETQ. This CDR3 is CASSFGTGGYEQYF. The CDR3 DNA sequence: TGCGCCAGCAGCTTTGGGACAGGGGGGTACGAGCAGTACTTC. Looking up the rest from reference TRBV5-1 and TRBJ2-7 gives the full variable domain: KAGVTQTPRYLIKTRGQQVTLSCSPISGHRSVSWYQQTPGQGLQFLFEYFSETQRNKGNFPGRFSGRQFSNSRSEMNVSTLELGDSALYLCASSFGTGGYEQYFGPGTRLTVT.

The chain has TRBV9 and TRBJ2-3; 7 nucleotides match TRBD2. The ends lost 0 bases at V and 6 bases at J; junction bases unmatched: 4. Per the germline V gene, CDR1 is SGDLS and CDR2 is YYNGEE. This CDR3 region has 14 residues. CDR3 loop: CASSVEVGGDTQYF. The CDR3 nucleotides read TGTGCCAGCAGCGTAGAAGTGGGGGGGGATACGCAGTATTTT.

Worth noting for this clone: Other nucleotide sequences from this sample produce the same CDR3. The chain couples TRBV28 to TRBJ1-1; 8 bases are a match to TRBD1. The V segment lost 6 bases and the J segment 5 bases; nucleotides outside the gene matches: 17. This CDR3 is built from 17 residues. The germline V gene encodes CDR1 MDHEN and CDR2 SYDVKM. The CDR3 loop is CASSRFQGQGRGTEAFF. The CDR3 DNA reads TGTGCCAGCAGCCGTTTCCAAGGACAGGGAAGGGGGACTGAAGCTTTCTTT.

This clone was seen only a few times. The chain couples TRBV28 to TRBJ1-4, with 7 bases aligning to TRBD1. V dropped 5 bases and J dropped 6; count of bases not matched to a gene: 9. Looked up from germline, CDR1 is MDHEN and CDR2 is SYDVKM. The CDR3 has 15 amino acids. In DNA form, the CDR3 reads TGTGCCAGCAGTCCAGGGGGAGAGCCCTATGAAAAACTGTTTTTT. Translated, it gives CASSPGGEPYEKLFF.

V is TRBV5-1 and J is TRBJ1-5; D remains ambiguous. The CDR3 spans 13 residues. V lost 0 bases, J lost 4 bases, and 5 bases lay in between. Germline assignment: CDR1 SGHRS and CDR2 YFSETQ. Here the CDR3 DNA reads TGCGCCAGCAGCTTGGCCTCGAATCAGCCCCAGCATTTT. Amino acids: CASSLASNQPQHF.

The CDR3 coding sequence is TGTGCCAGCAGTGAAGGGGACTATTCCTACGAGCAGTACTTC. Its protein is CASSEGDYSYEQYF. The chain couples TRBV6-1 to TRBJ2-7; TRBD2 matches at 7 bases. In germline, CDR1 is MNHNS, CDR2 SASEGT. The trim removed 1 base at V and 1 base at J, leaving 1 base unmatched. CDR3 length: 14 amino acids.

The V call is TRBV27, the J call TRBJ1-4; 9 positions match TRBD1. This CDR3 is built from 15 residues. The germline V gene encodes CDR1 MNHEY and CDR2 SMNVEV (reference sequence). With 5 bases clipped from V and 8 bases from J, the junction kept 9 bases outside the gene matches. The CDR3 sequence is CASSDRQGVREKLFF. The CDR3 DNA follows: TGTGCCAGCAGTGACAGACAGGGGGTAAGGGAAAAACTGTTTTTT. The variable domain in full, with the rest retrieved from reference TRBV27 and TRBJ1-4, is EAQVTQNPRYLITVTGKKLTVTCSQNMNHEYMSWYRQDPGLGLRQIYYSMNVEVTDKGDVPEGYKVSRKEKRNFPLILESPSPNQTSLYFCASSDRQGVREKLFFGSGTQLSVL.

The V and J genes are TRBV3-1 (or the pseudogene TRBV3-2) and TRBJ2-1; 12 bases are a match to TRBD2. This CDR3 is 15 amino acids long. The germline V gene has CDR1 LGHDT and CDR2 YNNKEL (reference sequence). The V and J ends lost 6 bases and 4 bases, in that order; junction bases with no gene match: 4. The CDR3 loop reads CASREGLAGYNEQFF. The CDR3 bases are TGTGCCAGCAGGGAAGGACTAGCGGGGTACAATGAGCAGTTCTTC.

This clone was found a few times. This rearrangement joins TRBV6-5 to TRBJ1-2; 7 bases are a match to TRBD1. The CDR3 has 15 amino acids. Trimming removed 8 bases from V and 1 base from J; junction bases left unmatched: 10. Germline V gene data show CDR1 as MNHEY and CDR2 as SVGAGI. This chain's CDR3 is CASVRSGTDNYGYTF. CDR3 in DNA: TGTGCCAGCGTGAGGTCCGGGACAGATAACTATGGCTACACCTTC.